This T cell receptor beta chain was sequenced during a study of low-dose radiotherapy and immunotherapy resistance in tumors. Sample time point: after trial treatment. The treatment: LDRT plus nivolumab, ipilimumab, low-dose cyclophosphamide and aspirin (RACIN trial). Germline V CDR1 and CDR2: SGHAT, FQDESV (reference sequence). The CDR3 spans 14 residues. V was trimmed by 5 bases and J by 6 bases, leaving 15 bases between them. Gene-specific TRAV and TRBV primers were used for first-strand cDNA, covering alpha and beta chains. Amplification of TCRs used a constant-region primer and V-primer adapter for approximately 18 PCR cycles. A single record per CDR3 protein comes from TCRdb applying MiXCR to the reads. Of some 94,000 distinct CDR3 sequences listed, around 20% are singletons. This clonotype has ten or more counts.

Here the sequenced sample was PBMCs, taken after low-dose radiotherapy plus immunotherapy. The source of this sequence is a female donor with ovarian cancer. This rearrangement joins TRBV11-1 to TRBJ2-3; possibly TRBD1 or TRBD2 for D (5 bases each). In DNA form, the CDR3 reads TGTGCCAGCAGCCGGAATAGGGGAGCGGATACGCAGTATTTT. This encodes CASSRNRGADTQYF. The full variable domain, with the rest looked up from reference TRBV11-1 and TRBJ2-3, is EAEVAQSPRYKITEKSQAVAFWCDPISGHATLYWYRQILGQGPELLVQFQDESVVDDSQLPKDRFSAERLKGVDSTLKIQPAELGDSAMYLCASSRNRGADTQYFGPGTRLTVL.